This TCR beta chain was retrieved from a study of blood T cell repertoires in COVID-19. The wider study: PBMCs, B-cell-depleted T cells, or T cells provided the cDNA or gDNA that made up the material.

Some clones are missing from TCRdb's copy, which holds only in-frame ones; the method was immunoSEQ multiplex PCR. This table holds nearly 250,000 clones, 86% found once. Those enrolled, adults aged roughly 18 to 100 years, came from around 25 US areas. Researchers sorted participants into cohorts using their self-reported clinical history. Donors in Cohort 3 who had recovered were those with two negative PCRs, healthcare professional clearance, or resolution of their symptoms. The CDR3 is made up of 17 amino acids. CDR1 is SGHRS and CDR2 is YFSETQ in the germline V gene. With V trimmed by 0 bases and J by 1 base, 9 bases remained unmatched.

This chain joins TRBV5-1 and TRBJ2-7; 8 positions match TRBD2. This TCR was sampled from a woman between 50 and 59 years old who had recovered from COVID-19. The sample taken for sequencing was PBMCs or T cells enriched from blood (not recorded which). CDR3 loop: CASSLAGGAGMSYEQYF. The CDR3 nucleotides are TGCGCCAGCAGCTTGGCCGGGGGGGCAGGGATGTCCTACGAGCAGTACTTC. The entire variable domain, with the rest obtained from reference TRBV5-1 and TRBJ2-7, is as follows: KAGVTQTPRYLIKTRGQQVTLSCSPISGHRSVSWYQQTPGQGLQFLFEYFSETQRNKGNFPGRFSGRQFSNSRSEMNVSTLELGDSALYLCASSLAGGAGMSYEQYFGPGTRLTVT.